This T cell receptor (beta chain) comes out of a study of sequential checkpoint blockade in melanoma (dated by TCRdb to about 2019). About the study as a whole: In a 1:1 randomization, patients received either first-line nivolumab then ipilimumab (arm A) or ipilimumab then nivolumab (arm B). Maintenance nivolumab came after each of the two trial sequences. The paper as a whole reports these results and caveats: The response-prediction model combining TCR metrics and mutation burden needs validation in larger, independent patient cohorts.

From the cysteine up to the phenylalanine, the CDR3 has a length of 14 residues. Left in the record is the CDR3 DNA by itself, 42 bases read in frame from the first base. Germline trimming: 4 bases from V, 5 bases from J; junction bases outside gene matches: 2. CDR1 and CDR2 are drawn from the germline V gene: MNHEY, SVGAGI. TCRbeta CDR3 regions were immunosequenced from genomic DNA with the immunoSEQ Assay. Prior to high-throughput sequencing, genomic DNA was amplified by bias-controlled multiplex PCR. Per the source publication's procedure: To quantify the absolute abundance of each unique TCRbeta CDR3 region, the sequences were collapsed and filtered. Clonality was defined as 1 minus Pielou's evenness and was calculated using productive rearrangements only. A previously published method was used to identify clones whose frequencies were significantly greater in on-treatment samples than in baseline samples. TCRdb limited this immuneACCESS table to in-frame rearrangements with V and J called. A share of clones is missing; checked studies link under half to unresolved V genes, and the rest is unexplained. The V and J calls and clone size were taken over from that table, and D and trimming were inferred from the DNA. Here the sample has around 40,000 clones; 86% occur a single time. Roughly 12% of the sample comes from the top ten.

The sample's treatment or condition label is to be understood as: randomized to nivolumab then ipilimumab (arm A) or the reverse (arm B). None of the trial patients had been given prior DNA-damaging chemotherapy. A FACS Aria II flow cytometer was used to sort live CD3+CD8+ cells that were negative for CD19 and CD56 from thawed PBMCs. Samples were obtained from patients with melanoma enrolled in CheckMate 064, a randomized, open-label phase II trial of sequential checkpoint blockade. Peripheral blood mononuclear cells were collected by leukapheresis, purified using Ficoll-Paque, and frozen in human serum containing roughly 10% DMSO. Right after sorting, the blood CD3+CD8+ cells were verified to be >98% pure, and DNA extraction followed. On this clone itself: The specificity of this receptor is unknown. No much larger clone exists at a distance of one base, and base qualities are not known.

Material: CD8+ T cells sorted from blood (inferred from file names), obtained from a patient given nivolumab and ipilimumab in sequence. This receptor was obtained from a human donor with melanoma. The sequence is built from TRBV6-5 and TRBJ2-5, and 12 junction bases match TRBD1. The nucleotide sequence is TGTGCCAGCAGTTGGGGACAGGGGGCTGAGACCCAGTACTTC. Protein translation: CASSWGQGAETQYF.